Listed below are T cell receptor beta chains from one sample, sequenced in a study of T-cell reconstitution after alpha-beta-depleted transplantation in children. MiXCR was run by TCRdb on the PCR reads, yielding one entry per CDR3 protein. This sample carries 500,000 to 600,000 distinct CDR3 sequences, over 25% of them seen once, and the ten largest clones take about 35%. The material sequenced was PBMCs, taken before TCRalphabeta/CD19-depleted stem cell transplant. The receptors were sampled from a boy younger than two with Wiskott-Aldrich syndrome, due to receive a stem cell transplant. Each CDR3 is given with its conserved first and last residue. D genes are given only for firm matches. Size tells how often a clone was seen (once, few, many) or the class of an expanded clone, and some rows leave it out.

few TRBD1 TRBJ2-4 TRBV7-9 TGTGCCAGCAGCTTAACGACAGGGTCTCGGGACATTCAGTACTTC CASSLTTGSRDIQYF
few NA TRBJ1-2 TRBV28 TGTGCCAGCAGGAGGGTAAACTATGGCTACACCTTC CASRRVNYGYTF
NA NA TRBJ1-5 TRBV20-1 TGCAGTGCATCAGGAACAGGCACGCCACATCAGCCCCAGCATTTT CSASGTGTPHQPQHF
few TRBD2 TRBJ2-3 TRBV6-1 TGTGCCAGCAGACTCACAGGGACTAGCGGTTATACGCAGTATTTT CASRLTGTSGYTQYF
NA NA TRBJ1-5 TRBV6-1 TGTGCCAGCAGGGAACGACAGGTTAGCAATCAGCCCCAGCATTTT CASRERQVSNQPQHF
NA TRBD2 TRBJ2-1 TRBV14 TGTGCCAGCAGCCAAGCAGCGGGATGGGCCTACAATGAGCAGTTCTTC CASSQAAGWAYNEQFF
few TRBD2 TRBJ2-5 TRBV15 TGTGCCACCAGCAGAGATCCGGGGGGAGAGACCCAGTACTTC CATSRDPGGETQYF
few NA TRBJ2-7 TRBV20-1 TGCAGTGCTCATTTGGACGGGGCCTACGAGCAGTACTTC CSAHLDGAYEQYF
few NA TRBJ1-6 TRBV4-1 TGCGCCAGCAGCCAAGAAGTACAGGGCATCCACTCACCCCTCCACTTT CASSQEVQGIHSPLHF
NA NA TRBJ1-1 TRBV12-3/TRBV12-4 TGTGCCAGCAGTTTAGCGCTGGCGAAAGCTTTCTTT CASSLALAKAFF
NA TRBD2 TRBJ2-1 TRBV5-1 TGCGCCAGCAGCCGGGGACTAGCGGCGATGGACGAGCAGTTCTTC CASSRGLAAMDEQFF
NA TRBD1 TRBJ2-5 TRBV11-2 TGTGCCAGCAGTTTAAACAGGGGGGTGGTTCAAGAGACCCAGTACTTC CASSLNRGVVQETQYF
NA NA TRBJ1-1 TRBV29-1 TGCAGCGTGACGGGACTGCTGAACACTGAAGCTTTCTTT CSVTGLLNTEAFF
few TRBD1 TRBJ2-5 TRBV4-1 TGCGCCAGCAGCTACCTGACAGGGTCGCGAGAGACCCAGTACTTC CASSYLTGSRETQYF
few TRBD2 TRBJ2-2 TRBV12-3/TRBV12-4 TGTGCCAGCAGCCCGACTAGCGGTTCCAACGGGGAGCTGTTTTTT CASSPTSGSNGELFF
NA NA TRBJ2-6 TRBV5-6 TGTGCCAGCAGGGGTGTTCGGGGCTCTGGGGCCAACGTCCTGACTTTC CASRGVRGSGANVLTF
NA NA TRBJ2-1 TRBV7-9 TGTGCCAGCAGCCCAGGCCAGCGCGGGATCTTTTACAATGAGCAGTTCTTC CASSPGQRGIFYNEQFF
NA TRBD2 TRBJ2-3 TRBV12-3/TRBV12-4 TGTGCCAGCAGTTTAGAACAGGGACTAGCGGGCGCTCCTCCTGGCACAGATACGCAGTATTTT CASSLEQGLAGAPPGTDTQYF
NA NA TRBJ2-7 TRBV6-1 TGTGCCAGCAGTGAACGCAGGGGGGGATACGAGCAGTACTTC CASSERRGGYEQYF
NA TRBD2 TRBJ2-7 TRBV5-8 TGTGCCAGCAGCTTGGGGGGACTAGCGAACTACGAGCAGTACTTC CASSLGGLANYEQYF
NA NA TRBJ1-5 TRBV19 TGTGCCAGTAGTGGGCCGGGGATGCGCAATCAGCCCCAGCATTTT CASSGPGMRNQPQHF
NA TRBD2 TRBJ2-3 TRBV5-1 TGCGCCAGCACACTGACTAGCGGCACAGATACGCAGTATTTT CASTLTSGTDTQYF
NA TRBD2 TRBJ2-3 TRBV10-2 TGCGCCAGCAGTGCGGCGCGGGAGGGCGGCACAGATACGCAGTATTTT CASSAAREGGTDTQYF
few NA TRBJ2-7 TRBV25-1 TGTGCCAGCAGTGAAGGGGGGGCCGAGCAGTACTTC CASSEGGAEQYF
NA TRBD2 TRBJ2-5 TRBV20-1 TGCAGTGCTATGAGCGGGAGTGGGGAGACCCAGTACTTC CSAMSGSGETQYF
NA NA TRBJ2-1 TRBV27 TGTGCCAGCGGGTATCTCTCCTACAATGAGCAGTTCTTC CASGYLSYNEQFF
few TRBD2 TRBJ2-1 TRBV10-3 TGTGCCATCAGCCGGACTAGCGGGAGTCTGGGCTACAATGAGCAGTTCTTC CAISRTSGSLGYNEQFF
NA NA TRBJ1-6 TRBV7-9 TGTGCCAGCAGCCCTCCCAAGGGATGGAATTCACCCCTCCACTTT CASSPPKGWNSPLHF
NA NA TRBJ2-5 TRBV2 TGTGCCAGCAGTGCTGACGGGCCGGTAAGGGAGACCCAGTACTTC CASSADGPVRETQYF
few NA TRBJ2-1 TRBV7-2 TGTGCCAGCAGCTTACCGGGAAGCTCCTACAATGAGCAGTTCTTC CASSLPGSSYNEQFF
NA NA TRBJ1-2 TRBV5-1 TGCGCCAGTAGGGACATCGCGGATGGCTACACCTTC CASRDIADGYTF
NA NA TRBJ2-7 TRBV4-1 TGCGCCAGCAGCCAACCGGGACTTTTTACCTACGAGCAGTACTTC CASSQPGLFTYEQYF
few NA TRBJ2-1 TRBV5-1 TGCGCCAGCAGCTTGGTGCGGGACTCCTACAATGAGCAGTTCTTC CASSLVRDSYNEQFF
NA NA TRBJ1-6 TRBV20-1 TGCAGTGCTGGGAGCGTTGAGGATTCACCCCTCCACTTT CSAGSVEDSPLHF
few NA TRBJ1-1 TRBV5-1 TGCGCCAGCAGCTTGGATCAGCCTAACACTGAAGCTTTCTTT CASSLDQPNTEAFF
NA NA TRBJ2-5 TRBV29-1 TGCAGCGTTGAAGACTTTAGGGACTTGGAAGAGACCCAGTACTTC CSVEDFRDLEETQYF
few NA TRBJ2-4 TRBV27 TGTGCCAGCAGTTTAAGGGGTCTAAGGGACATCATCTTC CASSLRGLRDIIF